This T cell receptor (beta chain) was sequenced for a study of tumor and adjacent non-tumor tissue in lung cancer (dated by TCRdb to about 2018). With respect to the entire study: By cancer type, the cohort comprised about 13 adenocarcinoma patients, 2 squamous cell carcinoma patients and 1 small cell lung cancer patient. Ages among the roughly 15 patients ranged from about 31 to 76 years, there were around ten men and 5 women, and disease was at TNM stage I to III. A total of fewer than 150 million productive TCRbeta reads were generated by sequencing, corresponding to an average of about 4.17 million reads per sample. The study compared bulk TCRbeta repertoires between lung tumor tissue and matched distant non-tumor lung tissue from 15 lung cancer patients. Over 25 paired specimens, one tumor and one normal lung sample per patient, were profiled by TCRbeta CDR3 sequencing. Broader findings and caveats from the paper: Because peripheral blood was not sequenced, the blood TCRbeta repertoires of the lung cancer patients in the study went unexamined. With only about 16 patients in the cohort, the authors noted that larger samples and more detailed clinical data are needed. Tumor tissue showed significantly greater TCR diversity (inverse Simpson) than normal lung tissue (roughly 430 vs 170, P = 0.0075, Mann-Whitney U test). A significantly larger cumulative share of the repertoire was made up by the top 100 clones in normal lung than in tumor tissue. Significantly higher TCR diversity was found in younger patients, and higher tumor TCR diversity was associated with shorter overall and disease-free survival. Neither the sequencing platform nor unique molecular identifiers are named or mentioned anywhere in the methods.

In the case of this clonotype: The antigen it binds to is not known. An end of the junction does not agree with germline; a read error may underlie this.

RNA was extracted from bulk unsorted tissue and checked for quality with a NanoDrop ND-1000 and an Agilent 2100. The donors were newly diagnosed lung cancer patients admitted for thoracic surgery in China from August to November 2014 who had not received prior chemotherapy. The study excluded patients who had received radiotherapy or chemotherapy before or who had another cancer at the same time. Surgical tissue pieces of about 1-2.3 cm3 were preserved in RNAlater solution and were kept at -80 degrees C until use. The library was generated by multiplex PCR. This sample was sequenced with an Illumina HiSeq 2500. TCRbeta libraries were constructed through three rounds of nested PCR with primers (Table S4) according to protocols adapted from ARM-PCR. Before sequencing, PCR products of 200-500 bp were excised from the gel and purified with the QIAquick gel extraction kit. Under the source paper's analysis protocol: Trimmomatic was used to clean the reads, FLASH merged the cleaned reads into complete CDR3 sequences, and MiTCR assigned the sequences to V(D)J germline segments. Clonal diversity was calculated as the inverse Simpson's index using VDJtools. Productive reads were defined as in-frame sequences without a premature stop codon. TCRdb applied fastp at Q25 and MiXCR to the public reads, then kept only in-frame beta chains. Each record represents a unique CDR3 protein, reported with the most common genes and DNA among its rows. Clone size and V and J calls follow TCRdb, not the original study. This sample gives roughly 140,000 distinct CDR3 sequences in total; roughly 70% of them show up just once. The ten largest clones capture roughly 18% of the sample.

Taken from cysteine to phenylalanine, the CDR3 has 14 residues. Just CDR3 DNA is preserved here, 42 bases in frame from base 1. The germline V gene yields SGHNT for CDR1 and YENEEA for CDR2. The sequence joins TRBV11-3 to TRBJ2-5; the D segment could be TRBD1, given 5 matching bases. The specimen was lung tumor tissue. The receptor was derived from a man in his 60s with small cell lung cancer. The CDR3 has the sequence CPSSATWGEENRYF. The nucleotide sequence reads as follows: TGTCCCAGCAGCGCCACGTGGGGCGAAGAGAACCGGTACTTC.